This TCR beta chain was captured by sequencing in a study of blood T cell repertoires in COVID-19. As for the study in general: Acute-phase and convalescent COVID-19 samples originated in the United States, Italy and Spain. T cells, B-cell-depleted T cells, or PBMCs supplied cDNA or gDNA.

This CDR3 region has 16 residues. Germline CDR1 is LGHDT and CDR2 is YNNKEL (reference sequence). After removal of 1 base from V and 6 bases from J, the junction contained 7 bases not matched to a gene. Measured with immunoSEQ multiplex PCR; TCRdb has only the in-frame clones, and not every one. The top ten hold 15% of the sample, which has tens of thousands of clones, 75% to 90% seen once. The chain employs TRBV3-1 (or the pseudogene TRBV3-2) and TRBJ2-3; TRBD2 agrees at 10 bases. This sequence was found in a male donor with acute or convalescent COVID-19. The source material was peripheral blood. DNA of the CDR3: TGTGCCAGCAGCCAAGTGGCTAGCGGGGGTATGGATACGCAGTATTTT. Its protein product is CASSQVASGGMDTQYF.